The 29 T cell receptor beta chains listed next were all sequenced from one sample in a study of CXCR3-negative and CXCR3-positive naive CD8 T cells. Overall study findings and caveats: TRB CDR3s were more hydrophobic in CXCR3-positive than in CXCR3-negative naive cells.

The authors prepared UMI-labeled TRB cDNA libraries by 5' RACE. TCRdb derives one entry per CDR3 protein from the 5' RACE reads, leaving out DNA. The sample totals some 8,400 distinct CDR3 sequences. The antigens for these receptors are not known. The specimen was naive CXCR3+ CD8+ T cells from blood. Subset of the sample: CD45RO-CCR7+CD27+CD95- naive CD8+ T cells expressing CXCR3 (TNR3+). The receptors come from a human donor in good health. Some clones in this sample may be carry-over from other donors' samples.

The genes are TRBV7-9 and TRBJ1-1. The length of the CDR3 is 13 residues. Germline V gene data show CDR1 as SEHNR and CDR2 as FQNEAQ (reference sequence). The CDR3 is CASSGGRGTEAFF.

The rearrangement uses TRBV19 and TRBJ1-1. Per germline, CDR1 LNHDA and CDR2 SQIVND (reference sequence). This CDR3 has 12 amino acids. Here the CDR3 reads CASSIAGTEAFF. The whole variable domain, remainder taken from reference TRBV19 and TRBJ1-1, is DGGITQSPKYLFRKEGQNVTLSCEQNLNHDAMYWYRQDPGQGLRLIYYSQIVNDFQKGDIAEGYSVSREKKESFPLTVTSAQKNPTAFYLCASSIAGTEAFFGQGTRLTVV.

The genes are TRBV29-1 and TRBJ1-1. The CDR3 is made up of 11 amino acids. Germline V lookup: CDR1 SQVTM, CDR2 ANQGSEA. The CDR3 sequence is CSVVGNTEAFF.

Frequency places this clonotype as medium-sized. The V and J genes are TRBV29-1 and TRBJ1-1. The germline CDR1 and CDR2 sequences are SQVTM and ANQGSEA. The length of the CDR3 is 14 residues. CDR3 sequence reads: CSVWDPDRVAEAFF.

The chain links TRBV29-1 to TRBJ2-4; TCRdb gives TRBD2 as the D gene, but with no DNA this cannot be confirmed. CDR3 length: 17 residues. Germline-derived CDR1 and CDR2 are SQVTM and ANQGSEA. The CDR3 is CSVEEVRLAGAKNIQYF.

The rearrangement links TRBV5-1 to TRBJ2-3; checking the TCRdb D call of TRBD1 is not possible without DNA. This CDR3 has 16 amino acids. Per germline, CDR1 SGHRS and CDR2 YFSETQ. CDR3 sequence reads: CASSLVGLLLTDTQYF.

The CDR3 here is CASSQESGAVYNEQFF. The genes are TRBV4-2 and TRBJ2-1. CDR1 and CDR2 (germline): LGHNA, YNFKEQ. CDR3 size: 16 residues.

The chain employs TRBV29-1 and TRBJ2-7. The CDR3 spans 12 residues. Germline V gene lookup returns CDR1 SQVTM and CDR2 ANQGSEA. Here the CDR3 reads CSVGPASYEQYF.

The rearrangement links TRBV4-2 to TRBJ2-7; the D call from TCRdb, TRBD2, cannot be confirmed without DNA. Germline lookup yields CDR1 LGHNA and CDR2 YNFKEQ. CDR3 size: 13 residues. The CDR3 spells CASSQATTYEQYF.

The chain combines TRBV7-9 with TRBJ1-4; TCRdb reports TRBD1, a call that lacks DNA to check it against. The CDR3 spans 16 residues. In germline, CDR1 is SEHNR, CDR2 FQNEAQ (reference sequence). The CDR3 sequence: CASSKQGARNLEKLFF.

The chain is built from TRBV7-9 and TRBJ1-5; the D call of TRBD1 rests on TCRdb alone, since no DNA is present to check it. From germline, CDR1 is SEHNR and CDR2 FQNEAQ (reference sequence). The CDR3 has 13 residues. The chain's CDR3 is CASSVQGNQPQHF.

The CDR3 loop reads CASSEASGTSTDTQYF. The rearrangement links TRBV2 to TRBJ2-3; the D gene TCRdb calls, TRBD2, cannot be checked with no DNA. The CDR3 length is 16 residues. Looked up from germline, CDR1 is SNHLY and CDR2 is FYNNEI. The full variable domain, its missing parts supplied by reference TRBV2 and TRBJ2-3, is EPEVTQTPSHQVTQMGQEVILRCVPISNHLYFYWYRQILGQKVEFLVSFYNNEISEKSEIFDDQFSVERPDGSNFTLKIRSTKLEDSAMYFCASSEASGTSTDTQYFGPGTRLTVL.

By frequency, this clonotype is medium-sized. This chain connects TRBV13 to TRBJ1-1. The CDR3 contains 14 residues. The germline V gene encodes CDR1 PRHDT and CDR2 FYEKMQ (reference sequence). The CDR3 sequence: CASSLSMGNTEAFF. The full variable domain, in which reference TRBV13 and TRBJ1-1 provide the parts outside the CDR3, is AAGVIQSPRHLIKEKRETATLKCYPIPRHDTVYWYQQGPGQDPQFLISFYEKMQSDKGSIPDRFSAQQFSDYHSELNMSSLELGDSALYFCASSLSMGNTEAFFGQGTRLTVV.

The gene calls are TRBV20-1 and TRBJ2-1; TCRdb proposes TRBD2, but this gene call is untestable without DNA. The length of the CDR3 is 15 residues. Germline V gene lookup returns CDR1 DFQATT and CDR2 SNEGSKA (reference sequence). Here the CDR3 reads CSAPQAGDDYNEQFF.

By frequency, this clonotype is medium-sized. The chain joins TRBV29-1 to TRBJ2-5; TCRdb gives TRBD1 as the D gene, but with no DNA this cannot be confirmed. The CDR3 runs 14 residues. The germline gives CDR1 SQVTM, CDR2 ANQGSEA. The CDR3 here is CSVDLGQTQETQYF.

This chain joins TRBV2 and TRBJ1-2. Germline values: CDR1 SNHLY, CDR2 FYNNEI. The CDR3 spans 12 residues. This CDR3 reads CASSDPVDGYTF.

The chain is built from TRBV28 and TRBJ2-1; the D call from TCRdb, TRBD2, cannot be confirmed without DNA. This CDR3 has 18 amino acids. The germline CDR1 and CDR2 sequences are MDHEN and SYDVKM. The CDR3 is CASSLWRRDPKSYNEQFF. Complete variable domain (other parts from reference TRBV28 and TRBJ2-1): DVKVTQSSRYLVKRTGEKVFLECVQDMDHENMFWYRQDPGLGLRLIYFSYDVKMKEKGDIPEGYSVSREKKERFSLILESASTNQTSMYLCASSLWRRDPKSYNEQFFGPGTRLTVL.

The chain's CDR3 is CSVEEKGGAYEQYF. The chain carries TRBV29-1 and TRBJ2-7; without DNA, the TCRdb call of TRBD1 cannot be checked. The length of the CDR3 is 14 residues. Looked up from germline, CDR1 is SQVTM and CDR2 is ANQGSEA.

The J gene is TRBJ1-2, the V gene TRBV6-5; lacking DNA, the TRBD1 call made by TCRdb goes unchecked. Per germline, CDR1 MNHEY and CDR2 SVGAGI. The CDR3 loop spans 15 amino acids. The chain's CDR3 is CASSYSTGGGYVYTF.

This clonotype is medium-sized by frequency. The chain employs TRBV7-8 and TRBJ2-6; TCRdb lists TRBD2, though no DNA is available to test this call. This CDR3 is 17 amino acids long. Germline CDR1 and CDR2: SGHVS and FQNEAQ. The CDR3 sequence: CASSLWAGSSGANVLTF.

The chain links TRBV2 to TRBJ2-7; TCRdb proposes TRBD1, but this gene call is untestable without DNA. Germline assignment: CDR1 SNHLY and CDR2 FYNNEI. The CDR3 loop spans 13 amino acids. CDR3 amino acids: CATLGDTSYEQYF.

Judged by frequency, this clonotype is medium-sized. The genes are TRBV5-1 and TRBJ2-7; the TCRdb D gene call, TRBD2, has no DNA to confirm it. CDR1 and CDR2 (germline): SGHRS, YFSETQ. The CDR3 has 16 amino acids. The CDR3 here is CASSFFTAGGGYEQYF.

This sequence joins TRBV3-1 and TRBJ2-1; TCRdb names TRBD2, which stays unverified in the absence of DNA. CDR1 is LGHDT, CDR2 YNNKEL, per germline (reference sequence). This CDR3 contains 13 residues. This CDR3 is CASSRTGYNEQFF.

The chain combines TRBV29-1 with TRBJ2-7; as DNA is missing, the TRBD1 call by TCRdb cannot be tested. The germline V gene encodes CDR1 SQVTM and CDR2 ANQGSEA. This CDR3 has 12 amino acids. Here the CDR3 reads CSVAQGPYEQYF.

Its frequency marks this clonotype as medium-sized. The chain links TRBV29-1 to TRBJ2-1; with no DNA, the TCRdb D assignment of TRBD1 cannot be verified. The CDR3 runs to 11 residues. The germline V gene encodes CDR1 SQVTM and CDR2 ANQGSEA. The CDR3 is CSDLQGTEQFF.

This chain uses TRBV29-1 with TRBJ2-6; absent DNA, TCRdb's TRBD1 call cannot be checked. This CDR3 spans 14 amino acids. Per the germline V gene, CDR1 is SQVTM and CDR2 is ANQGSEA. CDR3 loop: CSAEGVPGANVLTF.

V gene TRBV28 combines with J gene TRBJ2-3; TCRdb outputs TRBD1, but without DNA this stays unchecked. The CDR3 extends over 19 amino acids. CDR1 and CDR2 from the germline V gene are MDHEN and SYDVKM. CDR3 loop: CASSSNRQGETPITDTQYF.

The chain couples TRBV28 to TRBJ2-1; the D call from TCRdb, TRBD2, cannot be confirmed without DNA. Germline loops: CDR1 MDHEN, CDR2 SYDVKM. The CDR3 loop spans 14 amino acids. CDR3 region: CASTPALAPNEQFF.

Its frequency marks this clonotype as medium-sized. The chain employs TRBV7-6 and TRBJ2-3. CDR1 is SGHVS, CDR2 FNYEAQ, per germline. The CDR3 is made up of 14 amino acids. CDR3 protein: CASSLVGSTDTQYF.